This TCR beta chain was identified during a study of T cell responses to AZD1222 COVID-19 vaccine. Only in-frame clones appear in the TCRdb table, and some are missing; sequencing was by immunoSEQ multiplex PCR. The table has over 150,000 clones, 86% seen once; the top ten hold approximately 5.1%. On this clone: Its antigen remains unidentified.

Study-wide points: No day 14 peak samples; only post-peak repertoires were characterized. Spike as a whole was targeted by vaccine-associated CD4 TCRs, dominant at 160-218 and 743-854. Clonal diversity was possibly underestimated, and white British individuals and females predominated among donors.

The receptor comes from an adult in good health. This material consisted of peripheral blood, taken on day 0 of MenACWY control vaccination.

The CDR3 region is CASSQVVSGDKAFF. CDR3 nucleotide sequence: TGTGCCAGCAGCCAAGTAGTATCAGGGGATAAGGCTTTCTTT. The chain uses TRBV3-1 (or the pseudogene TRBV3-2) and TRBJ1-1; tentatively, D is TRBD1 (6 bases). Deletions cut 1 base from V and 11 bases from J, with 17 bases between. The CDR3 has 14 amino acids. Germline-derived CDR1 and CDR2 are LGHDT and YNNKEL (reference sequence).